This TCR beta chain is from a study of T-cell reconstitution after alpha-beta-depleted transplantation in children. Trimming removed 0 bases from V and 6 bases from J, with 14 bases in between. The CDR3 spans 16 residues. Germline CDR1 and CDR2: MGHRA and YSYEKL. During its preparation, the TCRbeta library received unique molecular identifiers. Using its own MiXCR run on the PCR reads, TCRdb lists one record per CDR3 protein. The data hold about 110,000 distinct CDR3 sequences, with about 9.4% observed a single time. This receptor was identified in a human donor who donated a stem cell graft to a child with acute lymphoblastic leukemia. This chain links TRBV4-1 with TRBJ2-2; D assignment may be TRBD1 or TRBD2 (5 bases each). Here the sequenced sample was PBMCs from the stem cell graft donor, taken from the stem cell graft. The CDR3 spells CASSQEDHRRAGELFF. The CDR3 DNA reads as TGCGCCAGCAGCCAAGAAGATCACAGGCGGGCCGGGGAGCTGTTTTTT.